Shown below are 30 T cell receptor beta chains from a single sample sequenced in a study of human T cells and chemical hapten exposure. The study used a library that attached unique molecular identifiers to individual cDNA molecules. From the reads, TCRdb called clonotypes with MiXCR, one entry per CDR3 protein. The sample lists about 220 distinct CDR3 sequences, about 99% occurring once. Treatment noted: therapeutic diphenylcyclopropenone sensitization with weekly scalp DPC. Sequences were derived from whole blood, sampled before DPC sensitization or 2, 6, or about 24 weeks after (not recorded which). These TCRs come from an adult with alopecia areata. Some clones in this sample may be carry-over from other donors' samples. This table probably holds off-target reads from a library built for another chain.

The chain links TRBV28 to TRBJ1-2; 9 positions agree with TRBD1. There are 14 residues in the CDR3. Germline V lookup: CDR1 MDHEN, CDR2 SYDVKM. After removal of 8 bases from V and 8 bases from J, the junction contained 12 bases not matched to a gene. The CDR3, as DNA: TGTGCCAGCTTCGGATCGAGGACAGGGGTAGGCTACACCTTC. Translation: CASFGSRTGVGYTF.

The chain recombines TRBV4-2 with TRBJ2-1, with D tentatively TRBD1 (5 bases). Germline loops: CDR1 LGHNA, CDR2 YNFKEQ. CDR3 length: 16 residues. The ends were cut back, 1 base at V and 2 bases at J, with 12 bases in the middle. CDR3 protein: CASSQARGSTYNEQFF. Here the CDR3 DNA reads TGTGCCAGCAGCCAAGCTAGGGGATCCACCTACAATGAGCAGTTCTTC.

The V and J genes are TRBV6-5 and TRBJ2-5, with a tentative D call TRBD2 (6 bases). Germline CDR1 and CDR2: MNHEY and SVGAGI. The CDR3 length is 12 residues. V was pared by 6 bases and J by 5 bases, with 10 bases between. For the CDR3, the DNA is TGTGCCAGCAGGTCGGCGGGGGAGACCCAGTACTTC. Translating it yields CASRSAGETQYF.

The chain combines TRBV28 with TRBJ2-7; TRBD1 or TRBD2 may be the D gene (5 bases each). Germline values: CDR1 MDHEN, CDR2 SYDVKM. The CDR3 totals 12 residues. V lost 10 bases, J lost 3 bases, and 13 bases lay in between. The CDR3 protein is CAIRDDNYEQYF. The DNA for the CDR3 is TGTGCCATTCGGGACGACAACTACGAGCAGTACTTC.

The rearrangement joins TRBV6-5 to TRBJ2-2; TRBD1 is a possible D gene (5 bases). V was clipped by 2 bases and J by 6 bases, with 7 bases between them. CDR3 length: 13 amino acids. In germline, CDR1 is MNHEY, CDR2 SVGAGI. CDR3 DNA sequence: TGTGCCAGCAGTTACAGGGGTCCCGGGGAGCTGTTTTTT. Amino acid sequence: CASSYRGPGELFF.

This chain links TRBV20-1 with TRBJ2-7, with 7 bases lining up with TRBD2. Germline V CDR1 and CDR2: DFQATT, SNEGSKA (reference sequence). This CDR3 is 13 amino acids long. Germline trimming cut 5 bases from V and 3 bases from J; bases unmatched to any gene: 7. Here the CDR3 DNA reads TGCAGTGCTGGGAGCGGGAAGGTCTACGAGCAGTACTTC. Its translation: CSAGSGKVYEQYF.

The genes are TRBV5-1 and TRBJ2-2, with 11 bases matching TRBD2. The CDR3 sequence is 16 residues long. Germline values: CDR1 SGHRS, CDR2 YFSETQ. The J segment lost 2 bases and the V segment lost 4 bases, leaving 4 bases of the junction unmatched. As DNA, the CDR3 is TGCGCCAGCAGCAGAACTAGCGGGAGAAACACCGGGGAGCTGTTTTTT. Protein sequence: CASSRTSGRNTGELFF.

This clonotype came up once. V gene TRBV12-3 or TRBV12-4 combines with J gene TRBJ2-1; 14 bases are shared with TRBD2. The CDR3 runs to 14 residues. With 3 bases clipped from V and 12 bases from J, the junction kept 4 bases outside the gene matches. The CDR3 DNA reads TGTGCCAGCAGTTTCCGACTAGCGGGAGGGCGGCAGTTCTTC. This gives the protein CASSFRLAGGRQFF.

The chain employs TRBV3-1 and TRBJ2-3; D is possibly TRBD1 (5 bases). The length of the CDR3 is 16 residues. Germline CDR1 is LGHDT and CDR2 is YNNKEL (reference sequence). V was shortened by 4 bases and J by 3 bases, with 17 bases between the two germline ends. The CDR3 loop reads CASSLGQGAGTDTQYF. The DNA of the CDR3 is TGTGCCAGCAGCCTCGGACAAGGTGCTGGGACAGATACGCAGTATTTT.

The rearrangement uses TRBV29-1 and TRBJ1-1, with D unresolved. Germline V lookup: CDR1 SQVTM, CDR2 ANQGSEA. This CDR3 is 13 amino acids long. Trimming removed 7 bases from V and 0 bases from J, with 12 bases in between. Here the CDR3 reads CSGYEGMNTEAFF. CDR3 coding DNA: TGCAGCGGCTACGAGGGAATGAACACTGAAGCTTTCTTT.

The chain recombines TRBV7-9 with TRBJ2-7; D is undetermined. CDR1 SEHNR and CDR2 FQNEAQ come from the germline V gene (reference sequence). Trimming removed 5 bases from V and 2 bases from J, with 13 bases in between. The CDR3 has 14 residues. CDR3 sequence: CASSRWTDTYEQYF. In nucleotides, the CDR3 is TGTGCCAGCAGCAGATGGACGGATACCTACGAGCAGTACTTC.

This chain connects TRBV4-1 to TRBJ2-2, with no clear D. Germline V gene sequence: CDR1 MGHRA, CDR2 YSYEKL. Trimming took off 0 bases at V and 3 bases at J, with 5 bases between the two ends. The CDR3 covers 14 residues. CDR3 DNA sequence: TGCGCCAGCAGCCAAGAGGATCACACCGGGGAGCTGTTTTTT. Translating gives CASSQEDHTGELFF.

This chain joins TRBV6-6 and TRBJ2-5, with D tentatively TRBD1 (5 bases). This CDR3 has 15 amino acids. V lost 4 bases and J 5 bases, leaving 17 bases between the germline ends. CDR1 and CDR2 from the germline V gene are MNHNY and SVGAGI (reference sequence). CDR3 protein: CASSWGSSTIETQYF. In DNA, the CDR3 is TGTGCCAGCAGTTGGGGCAGCAGTACAATTGAGACCCAGTACTTC.

The genes are TRBV21-1 and TRBJ2-5; the D call in the table, TRBD2, was not verified against the DNA. TRBV21-1 is described as a pseudogene. The CDR3 runs to 17 residues. The DNA of the CDR3 is TGTGCCAGCAGCAAAGGGGAGGCGGAGGGGATGGATGAGACCCAGTACTTC. As protein: CASSKGEAEGMDETQYF.

The gene calls are TRBV12-3 or TRBV12-4 and TRBJ1-6; 8 bases are shared with TRBD1. This CDR3 is built from 15 residues. The V gene end was trimmed by 7 bases and the J gene end by 7 bases; junction bases not matched to a gene: 9. The CDR3 sequence is CASKKEDRDNSPLHF. CDR3 nucleotide sequence: TGTGCCAGCAAAAAAGAGGACAGGGACAATTCACCCCTCCACTTT.

The rearrangement uses TRBV29-1 and TRBJ2-3, with 7 bases aligning to TRBD1. Germline CDR1 is SQVTM and CDR2 is ANQGSEA. The CDR3 length is 12 residues. V dropped 7 bases and J dropped 4; count of bases not matched to a gene: 5. The CDR3 sequence is CSGEGAADTQYF. CDR3 coding DNA: TGCAGCGGTGAGGGGGCGGCAGATACGCAGTATTTT.

This clonotype has only one observation. This chain uses TRBV12-3 or TRBV12-4 with TRBJ1-4, with 7 bases aligning to TRBD1. Trimming cost V 5 bases and J 3 bases; bases outside gene matches: 3. The CDR3 is 14 residues long. The CDR3 nucleotides read TGTGCCAGCAGTCCCGGGACAGCTAATGAAAAACTGTTTTTT. Translation: CASSPGTANEKLFF.

The V gene is TRBV20-1, the J gene TRBJ1-2, with TRBD1 identical over 9 bases. The germline CDR1 and CDR2 sequences are DFQATT and SNEGSKA (reference sequence). The CDR3 is made up of 12 amino acids. Trimming took 5 bases from V and 4 from J; bases not matched to a gene: 2. CDR3 nucleotides: TGCAGTGCTGGACAGGGGCCCTATGGCTACACCTTC. This encodes CSAGQGPYGYTF.

This chain joins TRBV20-1 and TRBJ2-5; D is perhaps TRBD1 (7 bases). Germline CDR1 DFQATT, CDR2 SNEGSKA (reference sequence). This CDR3 spans 15 amino acids. V dropped 2 bases and J dropped 4 bases, with 17 bases sitting between them. As DNA, the CDR3 is TGCAGTGCTAGATCCCAGGACAGGCGGGGAGAGACCCAGTACTTC. It yields the protein CSARSQDRRGETQYF.

V usage is TRBV29-1 and J usage is TRBJ1-1; 9 positions match TRBD1. The germline V gene has CDR1 SQVTM and CDR2 ANQGSEA. Losses at the gene ends were 4 bases for V and 2 bases for J; bases not matched to a gene: 2. This CDR3 comprises 13 residues. The chain's CDR3 is CSVGGQGNTEAFF. The CDR3 bases are TGCAGCGTTGGGGGACAGGGTAACACTGAAGCTTTCTTT.

The chain joins TRBV29-1 to TRBJ1-5; 7 bases are a match to TRBD1. CDR3 length: 13 amino acids. The trim removed 6 bases at V and 3 bases at J, leaving 5 bases unmatched. From germline, CDR1 is SQVTM and CDR2 ANQGSEA. As DNA, the CDR3 is TGCAGCGTATGGGACAGCGTCAATCAGCCCCAGCATTTT. This encodes CSVWDSVNQPQHF.

The DNA of the CDR3 is TGCAGTGCTATGGGGTCTGGGGCCAACGTCCTGACTTTC. It specifies CSAMGSGANVLTF. This chain connects TRBV20-1 to TRBJ2-6; unclear D gene. The CDR3 extends over 13 amino acids. Trimming shortened V by 4 bases and J by 1 base, and 5 bases separated the two germline ends. The V gene's germline CDR1 is DFQATT and CDR2 SNEGSKA (reference sequence).

This chain uses TRBV20-1 with TRBJ2-7; no firm D call. V was cut by 5 bases and J by 2 bases, with 16 bases left in between. Per the germline V gene, CDR1 is DFQATT and CDR2 is SNEGSKA (reference sequence). CDR3 size: 14 residues. The CDR3 bases are TGCAGTGCTCGCCCCGACTTAGCAGCCTACGAGCAGTACTTC. It yields the protein CSARPDLAAYEQYF.

The chain is built from TRBV6-2 or TRBV6-3 and TRBJ1-1; D gene unclear. The CDR3 sequence is 17 residues long. V was clipped by 5 bases and J by 4 bases, with 23 bases between them. In germline, CDR1 is MNHEY, CDR2 SVGEGT. CDR3 nucleotide sequence: TGTGCCAGCAGTGAGGCCCGGGGTTTGTTTAGCACCACTGAAGCTTTCTTT. Its protein product is CASSEARGLFSTTEAFF.

This rearrangement joins TRBV28 to TRBJ1-2; TRBD1 aligns across 8 bases. The germline gives CDR1 MDHEN, CDR2 SYDVKM. CDR3 size: 14 residues. J was trimmed by 4 bases and V by 3 bases; bases with no gene match: 4. CDR3 in DNA: TGTGCCAGCAGTTTCACAGGGGGAGGCTATGGCTACACCTTC. It encodes CASSFTGGGYGYTF.

The chain uses TRBV3-1 and TRBJ1-5; D is ambiguous. Deletions cut 1 base from V and 2 bases from J, with 9 bases between. Germline assignment: CDR1 LGHDT and CDR2 YNNKEL (reference sequence). This CDR3 region has 15 residues. CDR3 region: CASSQVSGGNQPQHF. The CDR3, as DNA: TGTGCCAGCAGCCAAGTTTCTGGGGGCAATCAGCCCCAGCATTTT.

The chain combines TRBV20-1 with TRBJ2-7; D is possibly TRBD1 (6 bases). The CDR3 extends over 13 amino acids. Trimming took 3 bases from V and 0 from J, leaving 9 bases between them. CDR1 and CDR2 from the germline V gene are DFQATT and SNEGSKA (reference sequence). CDR3 region: CSARVRGSYEQYF. CDR3 nucleotides: TGCAGTGCTAGGGTCAGGGGCTCCTACGAGCAGTACTTC.

CDR3 DNA sequence: TGTGCTAGTGCGTGGGAGAACACTGAAGCTTTCTTT. Amino acids: CASAWENTEAFF. V is TRBV12-5 and J is TRBJ1-1, with D uncertain. V lost 7 bases and J 1 base, leaving 7 bases between the germline ends. The CDR3 runs 12 residues. Per germline, CDR1 LGHNT and CDR2 FRNRAP.

Only one count was recorded for this clonotype. This chain joins TRBV19 and TRBJ2-3; no definite D call. Germline V gene sequence: CDR1 LNHDA, CDR2 SQIVND (reference sequence). The CDR3 totals 14 residues. V lost 3 bases and J lost 2, with 9 bases in between. Here the CDR3 DNA reads TGTGCCAGTAGTATCATACTAACCACAGATACGCAGTATTTT. Translated, it gives CASSIILTTDTQYF.

The chain joins TRBV20-1 to TRBJ2-1, with TRBD2 matching 8 bases. The germline V gene has CDR1 DFQATT and CDR2 SNEGSKA (reference sequence). CDR3 length: 14 residues. The V gene end was trimmed by 0 bases and the J gene end by 7 bases; junction bases not matched to a gene: 5. This CDR3 reads CSAREAGDVNEQFF. CDR3 DNA sequence: TGCAGTGCTAGAGAAGCGGGAGACGTTAATGAGCAGTTCTTC.